The 28 T cell receptor beta chains given below trace back to one sample, sequenced in a study of PD-1 blockade in mismatch repair-deficient tumors. Assay used: immunoSEQ multiplex PCR; TCRdb lists only in-frame clones, some missing. Among about 120,000 clones listed, about 85% were seen once. This sample comprised peripheral blood, obtained 44 weeks after starting pembrolizumab. The origin of the receptors is an adult with mismatch repair-deficient cancer.

This clone was observed a handful of times. V gene TRBV10-3 combines with J gene TRBJ2-6, with D possibly being TRBD2 (5 bases). Germline CDR1 reads ENHRY; CDR2 reads SYGVKD. V lost 6 bases and J 0 bases, leaving 6 bases between the germline ends. This CDR3 is 14 amino acids long. The chain's CDR3 is CAIRRDSGANVLTF. The CDR3 DNA sequence: TGTGCCATCAGACGGGACTCTGGGGCCAACGTCCTGACTTTC.

The genes are TRBV6-5 and TRBJ2-6; the D gene is possibly TRBD1 (5 bases). Looked up from germline, CDR1 is MNHEY and CDR2 is SVGAGI. This CDR3 is 15 amino acids long. The germline V and J ends were trimmed by 0 bases and 3 bases, with 6 bases remaining between them. CDR3 residues: CASSYSQGGANVLTF. CDR3 nucleotides: TGTGCCAGCAGTTACTCGCAGGGTGGGGCCAACGTCCTGACTTTC.

The V call is TRBV7-2, the J call TRBJ2-7; 7 bases match TRBD2. V shed 1 base, J shed 4 bases, and the junction held 7 bases outside the gene matches. This CDR3 region has 15 residues. Per germline, CDR1 SGHTA and CDR2 FQGNSA. The CDR3 DNA reads TGTGCCAGCAGCTTAGATGAGGGAGGGCCTTACGAGCAGTACTTC. It specifies CASSLDEGGPYEQYF.

The genes are TRBV11-3 and TRBJ1-2, with a possible D match to TRBD1 (5 bases). The CDR3 extends over 13 amino acids. V gave up 7 bases and J gave up 7 bases, with 16 bases separating them. Per the germline V gene, CDR1 is SGHNT and CDR2 is YENEEA. This chain's CDR3 is CASTVGGIGGYTF. CDR3 bases: TGTGCCAGCACCGTGGGGGGAATTGGTGGCTACACCTTC.

This rearrangement joins TRBV13 to TRBJ2-1; 11 bases agree with TRBD2. CDR3 length equals 14 residues. Germline CDR1 reads PRHDT; CDR2 reads FYEKMQ (reference sequence). Germline trimming cut 5 bases from V and 9 bases from J; bases unmatched to any gene: 6. The CDR3 nucleotides are TGTGCCAGCAGCACAATAGCGGGAGGGGCTGAGCAGTTCTTC. The encoded protein is CASSTIAGGAEQFF.

The genes are TRBV4-1 and TRBJ2-1, with D unresolved. The CDR3 is 11 residues long. Per germline, CDR1 MGHRA and CDR2 YSYEKL. With 6 bases removed from V and 5 bases from J, the gap between germline ends came to 5 bases. CDR3 in amino acids: CASSINNEQFF. Here the CDR3 DNA reads TGCGCCAGCAGTATAAACAATGAGCAGTTCTTC.

The chain carries TRBV27 and TRBJ2-1; 11 nucleotides agree with TRBD2. Germline CDR1 is MNHEY and CDR2 is SMNVEV (reference sequence). With 5 bases clipped from V and 7 bases from J, the junction kept 10 bases outside the gene matches. The CDR3 has 16 residues. CDR3 in amino acids: CASSLAGGPPGNEQFF. In nucleotides, the CDR3 is TGTGCCAGCAGTCTAGCGGGAGGACCCCCAGGAAATGAGCAGTTCTTC.

This sequence joins TRBV9 and TRBJ1-5, with D unresolved. The germline CDR1 and CDR2 sequences are SGDLS and YYNGEE. CDR3 length: 13 residues. V was cut by 3 bases and J by 4 bases, with 8 bases left in between. The chain's CDR3 is CASSAAPNQPQHF. The DNA of the CDR3 is TGTGCCAGCAGCGCGGCTCCTAATCAGCCCCAGCATTTT.

The gene calls are TRBV7-6 and TRBJ2-1, with 12 bases that match TRBD2. CDR1 SGHVS and CDR2 FNYEAQ come from the germline V gene. Trimming cost V 5 bases and J 4 bases; bases outside gene matches: 6. The CDR3 sequence is 16 residues long. Written as DNA, the CDR3 is TGTGCCAGCAGCCGTGCCGGGACTAGCGGGTACAATGAGCAGTTCTTC. Translating it yields CASSRAGTSGYNEQFF.

The gene calls are TRBV11-2 and TRBJ2-2; no clear D. The CDR3 covers 16 residues. Germline CDR1 reads SGHAT; CDR2 reads FQNNGV. V lost 1 base, J lost 1 base, and 10 bases lay in between. The CDR3 nucleotides are TGTGCCAGCAGCTTAGTTGGGGTGGTGAACACCGGGGAGCTGTTTTTT. Residues: CASSLVGVVNTGELFF.

The chain recombines TRBV11-2 with TRBJ2-3; D remains ambiguous. Germline assignment: CDR1 SGHAT and CDR2 FQNNGV. Trimming shortened V by 0 bases and J by 6 bases, and 10 bases separated the two germline ends. The CDR3 is 14 residues long. CDR3 sequence reads: CASSLDHVRDTQYF. The CDR3 DNA reads TGTGCCAGCAGCTTAGATCACGTAAGGGATACGCAGTATTTT.

The rearrangement links TRBV9 to TRBJ1-2; TRBD1 agrees at 10 bases. This CDR3 contains 14 residues. Germline lookup yields CDR1 SGDLS and CDR2 YYNGEE. V gave up 3 bases and J gave up 3 bases; unmatched junction bases: 2. The CDR3 DNA reads TGTGCCAGCAGCGCCGGGACAGGGGACTATGGCTACACCTTC. This translates into CASSAGTGDYGYTF.

The sample holds many counts of this clone. The chain is built from TRBV6-6 and TRBJ2-7, with a tentative D call TRBD1 (6 bases). V gave up 6 bases and J gave up 3 bases, with 18 bases separating them. CDR3 size: 15 residues. CDR1 is MNHNY and CDR2 is SVGAGI in the germline V gene (reference sequence). The CDR3 DNA reads as TGTGCCAGCAGCAAGACCGGGACAAACAACTACGAGCAGTACTTC. Residues: CASSKTGTNNYEQYF.

DNA for the CDR3: TGTGCCAGCAGCTTTGGGGTCGACAGCCTCCAAGAGACCCAGTACTTC. It codes for CASSFGVDSLQETQYF. The rearrangement uses TRBV11-2 and TRBJ2-5, with D maybe TRBD1 (5 bases). Germline V gene data show CDR1 as SGHAT and CDR2 as FQNNGV. The V gene lost 3 bases and the J gene lost 1 base, with 15 bases spanning the gap. CDR3 length: 16 residues.

The chain uses TRBV30 and TRBJ1-2; TRBD1 aligns across 7 bases. Germline CDR1 reads GTSNPN; CDR2 reads SVGIG (reference sequence). The CDR3 loop spans 14 amino acids. Trimming cost V 0 bases and J 3 bases; bases outside gene matches: 4. The CDR3 bases are TGTGCCTGGAGTGTACAGGGGTTGGACTATGGCTACACCTTC. Translating it yields CAWSVQGLDYGYTF.

The V call is TRBV10-3, the J call TRBJ2-3; 8 bases are a match to TRBD2. Germline loops: CDR1 ENHRY, CDR2 SYGVKD. The CDR3 totals 12 residues. V shed 10 bases and J 8 bases; nucleotides not matched to a gene: 8. The CDR3 region has the DNA TGTGCCACCGAAGCGGGAGCTGGTACGCAGTATTTT. Its protein product is CATEAGAGTQYF.

This clone turned up a few times. The V call is TRBV5-1, the J call TRBJ2-5; 8 nucleotides agree with TRBD1. Germline CDR1 and CDR2: SGHRS and YFSETQ. This CDR3 is built from 12 residues. The ends lost 3 bases at V and 7 bases at J; junction bases unmatched: 2. The CDR3 loop is CASSSDRGTQYF. The CDR3 DNA reads as TGCGCCAGCAGCTCCGACAGGGGGACCCAGTACTTC.

The V gene is TRBV6-5, the J gene TRBJ2-7; possibly TRBD1 for D (6 bases). Germline V gives CDR1 MNHEY, CDR2 SVGAGI. The V end lost 2 bases, the J end lost 6 bases, and 8 bases lay between the germline ends. The CDR3 runs to 12 residues. The CDR3 DNA sequence: TGTGCCAGCAGTTACCCCAGGGGCGAGCAGTACTTC. Amino acid sequence: CASSYPRGEQYF.

This chain connects TRBV5-6 to TRBJ1-4; D remains unclear. Germline V gene sequence: CDR1 SGHDT, CDR2 YYEEEE. V lost 6 bases to trimming and J lost 4 bases, with 7 bases between them. The CDR3 spans 12 residues. Written as DNA, the CDR3 is TGTGCCAGCACGATGTATAATGAAAAACTGTTTTTT. Translated: CASTMYNEKLFF.

CDR3 sequence (DNA): TGTGCCAGCAGCTTCTCCGTCCGGTACGAGCAGTACTTC. It yields the protein CASSFSVRYEQYF. The genes are TRBV5-4 and TRBJ2-7; no clear D. The CDR3 spans 13 residues. V dropped 2 bases and J dropped 4 bases, with 10 bases sitting between them. Germline CDR1 SGHNT, CDR2 YYREEE (reference sequence).

In DNA, the CDR3 is TGCAGCGCCGACCCAGATACGCAGTATTTT. Its protein product is CSADPDTQYF. V and J are TRBV29-1 and TRBJ2-3; D is unclear. Germline V lookup: CDR1 SQVTM, CDR2 ANQGSEA. With 7 bases removed from V and 4 bases from J, the gap between germline ends came to 6 bases. This CDR3 contains 10 residues.

V is TRBV5-1 and J is TRBJ2-4; a weak D match, TRBD1 (5 bases). Germline V gene data show CDR1 as SGHRS and CDR2 as YFSETQ. V lost 0 bases to trimming and J lost 1 base, with 5 bases between them. This CDR3 has 14 amino acids. The CDR3 sequence: CASSLEGAKNIQYF. The DNA for the CDR3 is TGCGCCAGCAGCTTGGAGGGGGCCAAAAACATTCAGTACTTC.

The V and J genes are TRBV19 and TRBJ2-1; D remains ambiguous. CDR1 is LNHDA and CDR2 is SQIVND in the germline V gene (reference sequence). Trimming cost V 5 bases and J 4 bases, with 24 bases left between them. There are 18 residues in the CDR3. The CDR3 loop reads CASSGRSFRVVAYNEQFF. CDR3 coding DNA: TGTGCCAGTAGTGGCAGATCCTTTAGGGTGGTGGCTTACAATGAGCAGTTCTTC.

This rearrangement joins TRBV5-4 to TRBJ2-3; D might be TRBD2 (5 bases). V lost 4 bases, J lost 7 bases, and 19 bases lay in between. Germline V gives CDR1 SGHNT, CDR2 YYREEE (reference sequence). The CDR3 consists of 15 residues. The CDR3 DNA follows: TGTGCCAGCAGCCTCCGACGCATGGACGGGAATACGCAGTATTTT. Its protein is CASSLRRMDGNTQYF.

The rearrangement uses TRBV2 and TRBJ2-1; D call uncertain. In germline, CDR1 is SNHLY, CDR2 FYNNEI. The CDR3 spans 11 residues. Trimming shortened V by 7 bases and J by 3 bases, and 4 bases separated the two germline ends. The CDR3 spells CASIYYNEQFF. CDR3 nucleotides: TGTGCCAGCATATACTACAATGAGCAGTTCTTC.

This chain connects TRBV4-1 to TRBJ2-1; no firm D call. CDR1 and CDR2 from the germline V gene are MGHRA and YSYEKL. V lost 0 bases, J lost 2 bases, and 11 bases lay in between. The CDR3 is 16 amino acids. For the CDR3, the DNA is TGCGCCAGCAGCCAAGAATCTGGGAATCCCTACAATGAGCAGTTCTTC. This gives the protein CASSQESGNPYNEQFF.

The V call is TRBV10-1, the J call TRBJ2-7, with D unresolved. The CDR3 length is 14 residues. The V gene lost 3 bases and the J gene lost 3 bases, with 12 bases spanning the gap. Germline CDR1 and CDR2: WNHNN and SYGVQD (reference sequence). The CDR3 protein is CASSESGDYYEQYF. For the CDR3, the DNA is TGCGCCAGCAGTGAATCAGGCGATTACTACGAGCAGTACTTC.

In this sample, this clone turned up a few times. The rearrangement uses TRBV9 and TRBJ1-2; no reliable D call. In germline, CDR1 is SGDLS, CDR2 YYNGEE. V lost 4 bases and J lost 8, with 21 bases in between. The CDR3 has 15 residues. CDR3 loop: CASSLHPLLGWGYTF. In DNA, the CDR3 is TGTGCCAGCAGCCTACACCCCTTACTGGGTTGGGGCTACACCTTC.